This paragraph reports one TCR beta chain. Per the study methods: From reference gene primer amplification, estimates of nucleated cell counts were derived. The protocol was immunoSEQ multiplex PCR, while the TCRdb copy is restricted to in-frame clones and leaves out a portion. V, J and clone size are taken as reported in that table, and D and trimming were inferred from the DNA itself. The sample lists 150,000 to 200,000 clones, 80% to 85% occurring once. This entry belongs to a study of blood T cell repertoires in COVID-19. For the study at large: Donors in the United States, Italy and Spain gave samples during acute or convalescent COVID-19. In each case, the material was cDNA or gDNA derived from T cells, B-cell-depleted T cells, or PBMCs.

This CDR3 has 15 residues. With 6 bases removed from V and 2 bases from J, the gap between germline ends came to 16 bases. Germline lookup yields CDR1 SGHDN and CDR2 FVKESK. Sequencing was performed on peripheral blood. The genes are TRBV14 and TRBJ2-5; tentatively, D is TRBD1 (7 bases). The receptor was derived from a woman in her twenties or thirties with acute or convalescent COVID-19. The CDR3 spells CASRAGQLSQETQYF. In DNA, the CDR3 is TGTGCCAGCAGGGCGGGACAGCTTTCGCAAGAGACCCAGTACTTC.